This TCR beta chain originates from a study of T-cell reconstitution after alpha-beta-depleted transplantation in children. This clonotype was seen repeatedly, ten times or more. Its antigen remains unidentified. The CDR3 spans 15 residues. TCRbeta library construction was performed incorporating unique molecular identifiers. TCRdb re-derived calls from the PCR reads in MiXCR, one entry per CDR3 protein. The sample yields about 300,000 distinct CDR3 sequences, about a tenth seen once. Study-level results: At day 60, the high TCRbeta diversity found in some patients originated from recipient T cells and thymic progenitors that had survived. Diversity and T-cell counts at one year after transplant derived mostly from new T cells.

This sequence joins TRBV21-1 and TRBJ2-2; the listed D gene, TRBD2, was not tested against the DNA. TRBV21-1 is termed a pseudogene. Sequencing used PBMCs, obtained before TCRalphabeta/CD19-depleted stem cell transplant. The receptor was derived from a boy under two years old with acute myeloid leukemia, due to receive a stem cell transplant. CDR3 protein: CASSKVWTPTGELFF. The CDR3 DNA is TGTGCCAGCAGCAAAGTTTGGACTCCCACCGGGGAGCTGTTTTTT.